The 23 T cell receptor beta chains given below trace back to one sample, sequenced in a study of OX40 agonist ivuxolimab in advanced cancers. Sequencing was performed with immunoSEQ multiplex PCR; in TCRdb, only in-frame clones are kept and a portion is missing. The sample lists tens of thousands of clones; roughly 94% were seen once. The source was CD4+ or CD8+ T cells sorted from blood, collected in a trial of the OX40 agonist ivuxolimab. The receptors derive from an adult with an advanced solid tumor such as melanoma, head and neck, liver or kidney cancer.

The chain uses TRBV6-4 and TRBJ1-1; 9 bases match TRBD1. The germline V gene encodes CDR1 MRHNA and CDR2 SNTAGT. V dropped 2 bases and J dropped 8; count of bases not matched to a gene: 9. CDR3 length: 15 amino acids. CDR3 DNA sequence: TGTGCCAGCAGTGACGCTCTGGGTGGACAGGGGGAAGCTTTCTTT. Its translation is CASSDALGGQGEAFF.

The chain has TRBV29-1 and TRBJ1-2; no definite D call. CDR3 length: 12 amino acids. Germline loops: CDR1 SQVTM, CDR2 ANQGSEA. Deletions cut 2 bases from V and 7 bases from J, with 11 bases between. In DNA form, the CDR3 reads TGCAGCGTTGAATTTGGGGAAAGTGGCTACACCTTC. This encodes CSVEFGESGYTF.

This rearrangement joins TRBV29-1 to TRBJ1-2, with a possible D match to TRBD1 (6 bases). The ends were cut back, 6 bases at V and 8 bases at J, with 16 bases in the middle. Germline V lookup: CDR1 SQVTM, CDR2 ANQGSEA. The CDR3 spans 12 residues. The CDR3 is CSVEQGPLGYTF. The CDR3 bases are TGCAGCGTAGAACAGGGCCCCTTGGGCTACACCTTC.

The genes are TRBV4-3 and TRBJ1-5, with D unresolved. This CDR3 comprises 17 residues. Per germline, CDR1 LGHNA and CDR2 YSLEER. Trimming took off 0 bases at V and 0 bases at J, with 12 bases between the two ends. The CDR3 nucleotides are TGCGCCAGCAGCCAAGATTGGGGAGACAATAGCAATCAGCCCCAGCATTTT. Residues: CASSQDWGDNSNQPQHF.

The count of this clone is one. The chain employs TRBV1 and TRBJ2-5; TRBD2, as called in the table, went unchecked against the DNA. TRBV1 is annotated as a pseudogene. The CDR3 has 16 amino acids. Written as DNA, the CDR3 is TGCACCAGCAGCCCGCGAAAAAGGCCCTCCGGGGAGACCCAGTACTTC. It yields the protein CTSSPRKRPSGETQYF.

V gene TRBV10-2 combines with J gene TRBJ1-5; 8 nucleotides agree with TRBD1. From germline, CDR1 is WSHSY and CDR2 SAAADI. The J segment lost 2 bases and the V segment lost 4 bases, leaving 4 bases of the junction unmatched. The CDR3 is 15 amino acids. The DNA for the CDR3 is TGCGCCAGCAGTGCCACAGGGGGGGGCAATCAGCCCCAGCATTTT. As protein: CASSATGGGNQPQHF.

This chain joins TRBV7-2 and TRBJ2-1, with no clear D. The V and J ends lost 1 base and 8 bases respectively, with 6 bases between them. The V gene's germline CDR1 is SGHTA and CDR2 FQGNSA. CDR3 length: 12 residues. Here the CDR3 DNA reads TGTGCCAGCAGCTTAGTACGTGATGAGCAGTTCTTC. It encodes CASSLVRDEQFF.

V usage is TRBV27 and J usage is TRBJ2-1; tentatively, D is TRBD2 (7 bases). The CDR3 is 14 amino acids. Trimming took off 2 bases at V and 8 bases at J, with 13 bases between the two ends. Germline V gene sequence: CDR1 MNHEY, CDR2 SMNVEV (reference sequence). CDR3 sequence: CASSLASGGDEQFF. The CDR3 DNA is TGTGCCAGCAGTTTAGCCTCGGGGGGCGATGAGCAGTTCTTC.

This chain joins TRBV27 and TRBJ1-5; D unresolved. Trimming shortened V by 4 bases and J by 4 bases, and 8 bases separated the two germline ends. Germline V gene sequence: CDR1 MNHEY, CDR2 SMNVEV (reference sequence). This CDR3 is built from 13 residues. CDR3 residues: CASSYGVNQPQHF. CDR3 coding DNA: TGTGCCAGCAGTTACGGGGTTAATCAGCCCCAGCATTTT.

This clone has a single count. The CDR3 reads CASRKATGIYEQFF. CDR3 nucleotides: TGTGCCAGCAGGAAGGCGACAGGGATCTATGAGCAGTTCTTC. This rearrangement joins TRBV7-9 to TRBJ2-1; 7 positions agree with TRBD1. The germline gives CDR1 SEHNR, CDR2 FQNEAQ (reference sequence). V was clipped by 6 bases and J by 8 bases; unmatched bases: 10. The CDR3 covers 14 residues.

The J gene is TRBJ2-7, the V gene TRBV11-2; 7 bases line up with TRBD1. CDR1 and CDR2 from the germline V gene are SGHAT and FQNNGV. The CDR3 sequence is 12 residues long. Trimming at V came to 6 bases and at J to 6 bases, leaving 5 bases not matched to a gene. Here the CDR3 reads CASSYTGVEQYF. In nucleotides, the CDR3 is TGTGCCAGCAGTTACACAGGGGTCGAGCAGTACTTC.

V gene TRBV15 combines with J gene TRBJ2-7; TRBD1 matches at 9 bases. Trimming took 4 bases from V and 3 from J; bases not matched to a gene: 4. This CDR3 has 14 amino acids. In germline, CDR1 is LNHNV, CDR2 YYDKDF (reference sequence). CDR3 sequence reads: CATSTGTGIYEQYF. The CDR3 DNA follows: TGTGCCACCAGCACCGGGACAGGGATCTACGAGCAGTACTTC.

V gene TRBV13 combines with J gene TRBJ1-2, with D possibly matching TRBD1 (5 bases). Germline CDR1 reads PRHDT; CDR2 reads FYEKMQ (reference sequence). The CDR3 extends over 15 amino acids. Deletions cut 7 bases from V and 7 bases from J, with 22 bases between. In DNA form, the CDR3 reads TGTGCCAGCACTATAAAAGGGGAGGCGAGGAGTGGCTACACCTTC. Translation gives CASTIKGEARSGYTF.

This chain connects TRBV5-4 to TRBJ2-3, with unresolved D. The CDR3 is 11 amino acids. Looked up from germline, CDR1 is SGHNT and CDR2 is YYREEE (reference sequence). The ends were cut back, 3 bases at V and 7 bases at J, with 6 bases in the middle. The CDR3 nucleotides read TGTGCCAGCAGCTCGACTCATACGCAGTATTTT. Translating gives CASSSTHTQYF.

The gene calls are TRBV13 and TRBJ1-1, with 8 bases identical to TRBD1. The CDR3 runs 15 residues. With 1 base clipped from V and 7 bases from J, the junction kept 8 bases outside the gene matches. CDR1 is PRHDT and CDR2 is FYEKMQ in the germline V gene (reference sequence). Here the CDR3 DNA reads TGTGCCAGCAGCTTAGTTGGAGCAGGGGGCCTTGAAGCTTTCTTT. Its translation: CASSLVGAGGLEAFF.

The V gene is TRBV27, the J gene TRBJ2-4; D is unclear. CDR1 is MNHEY, CDR2 SMNVEV, per germline (reference sequence). This CDR3 comprises 15 residues. Trimming took 6 bases from V and 0 from J, leaving 12 bases between them. The CDR3 is CASRPLDIAKNIQYF. The CDR3 bases are TGTGCCAGCAGACCTTTAGATATAGCCAAAAACATTCAGTACTTC.

The chain joins TRBV27 to TRBJ1-1; tentative D call: TRBD1 (5 bases). The CDR3 loop spans 14 amino acids. Trimming shortened V by 4 bases and J by 4 bases, and 13 bases separated the two germline ends. Germline CDR1 is MNHEY and CDR2 is SMNVEV (reference sequence). CDR3 sequence reads: CASSSQGRGTEAFF. CDR3 DNA: TGTGCCAGCAGTTCCCAGGGTCGTGGCACTGAAGCTTTCTTT.

A word on this clone: A read error may account for a junction end that differs from germline. The V call is TRBV6-5, the J call TRBJ1-1, with D unresolved. The length of the CDR3 is 12 residues. The germline CDR1 and CDR2 sequences are MNHEY and SVGAGI. The CDR3 coding sequence is TGTGCCAGCAGTTCAATGAACGCTGAAGCTTTCTTT. As protein: CASSSMNAEAFF.

The chain recombines TRBV9 with TRBJ1-1, with 9 bases aligning to TRBD1. Germline assignment: CDR1 SGDLS and CDR2 YYNGEE. The CDR3 has 18 amino acids. V dropped 0 bases and J dropped 7; count of bases not matched to a gene: 16. CDR3 bases: TGTGCCAGCAGCGTAGTGGCCCCTCAAAGGGGACAGGGATATGAAGCTTTCTTT. This sequence encodes CASSVVAPQRGQGYEAFF.

This chain connects TRBV9 to TRBJ2-6; D call uncertain. The CDR3 extends over 16 amino acids. The V gene lost 0 bases and the J gene lost 3 bases, with 10 bases spanning the gap. From germline, CDR1 is SGDLS and CDR2 YYNGEE. The CDR3 sequence: CASSVESVLGANVLTF. CDR3 nucleotides: TGTGCCAGCAGCGTAGAATCAGTCCTTGGGGCCAACGTCCTGACTTTC. Full variable domain (rest looked up from reference TRBV9 and TRBJ2-6): DSGVTQTPKHLITATGQRVTLRCSPRSGDLSVYWYQQSLDQGLQFLIQYYNGEERAKGNILERFSAQQFPDLHSELNLSSLELGDSALYFCASSVESVLGANVLTFGAGSRLTVL.

This sequence joins TRBV5-1 and TRBJ2-7; 7 positions agree with TRBD2. The CDR3 length is 18 residues. J lost 0 bases, V lost 5 bases, and 17 bases had no gene match. Germline V lookup: CDR1 SGHRS, CDR2 YFSETQ. This CDR3 is CASRQDPSGIVLSYEQYF. For the CDR3, the DNA is TGCGCCAGCAGACAGGACCCTAGCGGAATTGTTCTCTCCTACGAGCAGTACTTC.

This chain uses TRBV9 with TRBJ2-2, with D possibly TRBD2 on 6 matching bases. The germline V and J ends were trimmed by 7 bases and 4 bases, with 11 bases remaining between them. The CDR3 extends over 13 amino acids. Germline V gene sequence: CDR1 SGDLS, CDR2 YYNGEE. CDR3 DNA: TGTGCCAGCGGAGGGGACTTCACCGGGGAGCTGTTTTTT. This translates into CASGGDFTGELFF.

The rearrangement links TRBV9 to TRBJ2-3; possibly TRBD2 for D (6 bases). CDR1 and CDR2 from the germline V gene are SGDLS and YYNGEE. Trimming took off 0 bases at V and 6 bases at J, with 17 bases between the two ends. The CDR3 is 16 residues long. The CDR3 sequence is CASSVVGRPTGDTQYF. The CDR3 region has the DNA TGTGCCAGCAGCGTAGTTGGGAGGCCAACCGGGGATACGCAGTATTTT.